This T cell receptor (beta chain) was captured by sequencing in a study of T cell responses to AZD1222 COVID-19 vaccine. Study-level results: Compared with day 0, the breadth and depth of the Spike-specific TCR repertoire rose significantly after two doses of AZD1222. Among AZD1222 vaccinees, only 5 to 7 were seropositive at baseline. Clonal diversity may have been underestimated, and the donors were mostly white British, with more females than males.

About this clone itself: Its antigen is still unknown.

Here immunoSEQ multiplex PCR was the method, and the copy in TCRdb shows in-frame clones only, minus some. This repertoire shows 150,000 to 200,000 clones, 90% to 95% found once; its top ten account for approximately 1.5%. The germline V and J ends were trimmed by 7 bases and 2 bases, with 8 bases remaining between them. There are 12 residues in the CDR3. The germline V gene has CDR1 MNHEY and CDR2 SVGAGI. Timing groups of about 4 and about 12 weeks for second doses were pooled. This TCR came from an adult who received the AZD1222 COVID-19 vaccine. The gene calls are TRBV6-5 and TRBJ2-5; D not resolved. Material: peripheral blood, obtained 28 days after the second AZD1222 dose. The CDR3 sequence: CASKSRQETQYF. The CDR3 DNA follows: TGTGCCAGCAAGAGCAGACAAGAGACCCAGTACTTC.